The 5 T cell receptor beta chains given below trace back to one sample, sequenced in a study of blood T cell repertoires in COVID-19. The data were produced by immunoSEQ multiplex PCR, yet TCRdb's version contains in-frame clones alone and is incomplete. The sample contains roughly 430,000 clones, 88% of which appear only once. Sequenced: PBMCs or T cells enriched from blood (not recorded which). The receptors were sampled from a woman in her 40s with acute COVID-19.

V is TRBV27 and J is TRBJ1-4; the match to TRBD1 covers 8 bases. The CDR3 contains 14 residues. Germline CDR1 MNHEY, CDR2 SMNVEV (reference sequence). Unmatched junction bases numbered 7, after V lost 7 bases and J lost 6 bases. As DNA, the CDR3 is TGTGCCAGCAACCCCAGGGGGCTTGATGAAAAACTGTTTTTT. Protein product: CASNPRGLDEKLFF.

This CDR3 is CATNYDGTRAEAFF. DNA for the CDR3: TGTGCCACCAATTACGACGGGACTCGTGCTGAAGCTTTCTTT. This chain links TRBV6-5 with TRBJ1-1; tentatively, D is TRBD1 (5 bases). V was cut by 10 bases and J by 6 bases, with 21 bases left in between. Germline V lookup: CDR1 MNHEY, CDR2 SVGAGI. The CDR3 contains 14 residues.

The V call is TRBV29-1, the J call TRBJ2-7; D is possibly TRBD2 (5 bases). The germline V and J ends were trimmed by 4 bases and 5 bases, with 15 bases remaining between them. Germline loops: CDR1 SQVTM, CDR2 ANQGSEA. CDR3 length equals 13 residues. The CDR3 region is CSVAYGIWDEQYF. CDR3 DNA: TGCAGCGTTGCCTACGGGATCTGGGACGAGCAGTACTTC.

V usage is TRBV19 and J usage is TRBJ1-1; the D is unclear. Between the trimmed V and J ends, which lost 7 bases and 3 bases, there was a span of 12 bases. In germline, CDR1 is LNHDA, CDR2 SQIVND (reference sequence). This CDR3 spans 13 amino acids. CDR3 bases: TGTGCCAGTAAACGGGAGGATTACACTGAAGCTTTCTTT. Amino acids: CASKREDYTEAFF.

The chain employs TRBV2 and TRBJ1-5, with 9 nucleotides matching TRBD1. With 8 bases clipped from V and 7 bases from J, the junction kept 15 bases outside the gene matches. Germline V gene data show CDR1 as SNHLY and CDR2 as FYNNEI. The CDR3 length is 16 residues. CDR3 sequence: CASAGDRVRSNQPQHF. The CDR3 DNA is TGTGCCAGCGCTGGGGACAGGGTAAGATCGAACCAGCCCCAGCATTTT. Full variable domain (remainder filled in from reference TRBV2 and TRBJ1-5): EPEVTQTPSHQVTQMGQEVILRCVPISNHLYFYWYRQILGQKVEFLVSFYNNEISEKSEIFDDQFSVERPDGSNFTLKIRSTKLEDSAMYFCASAGDRVRSNQPQHFGDGTRLSIL.